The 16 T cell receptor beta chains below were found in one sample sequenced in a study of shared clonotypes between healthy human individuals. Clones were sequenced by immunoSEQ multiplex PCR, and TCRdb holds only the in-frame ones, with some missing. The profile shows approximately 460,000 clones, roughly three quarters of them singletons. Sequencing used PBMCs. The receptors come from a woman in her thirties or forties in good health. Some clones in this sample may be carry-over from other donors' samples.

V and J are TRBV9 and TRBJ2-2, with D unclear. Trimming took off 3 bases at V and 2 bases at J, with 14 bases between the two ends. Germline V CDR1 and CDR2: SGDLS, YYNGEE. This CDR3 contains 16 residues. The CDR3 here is CASSAFTLSNTGELFF. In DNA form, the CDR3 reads TGTGCCAGCAGCGCATTTACCTTGAGTAACACCGGGGAGCTGTTTTTT.

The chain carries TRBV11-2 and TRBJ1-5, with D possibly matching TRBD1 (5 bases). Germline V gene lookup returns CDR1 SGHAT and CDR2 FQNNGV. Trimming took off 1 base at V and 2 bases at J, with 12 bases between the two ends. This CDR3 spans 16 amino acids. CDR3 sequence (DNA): TGTGCCAGCAGCTTAGGCAGGGAAGGCGGCAATCAGCCCCAGCATTTT. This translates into CASSLGREGGNQPQHF.

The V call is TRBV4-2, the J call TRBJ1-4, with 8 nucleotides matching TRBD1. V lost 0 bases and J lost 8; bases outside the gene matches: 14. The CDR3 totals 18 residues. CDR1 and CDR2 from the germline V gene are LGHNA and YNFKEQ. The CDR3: CASSQDSGRGQGFEKLFF. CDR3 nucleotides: TGTGCCAGCAGCCAAGATTCGGGGCGAGGACAGGGCTTCGAAAAACTGTTTTTT.

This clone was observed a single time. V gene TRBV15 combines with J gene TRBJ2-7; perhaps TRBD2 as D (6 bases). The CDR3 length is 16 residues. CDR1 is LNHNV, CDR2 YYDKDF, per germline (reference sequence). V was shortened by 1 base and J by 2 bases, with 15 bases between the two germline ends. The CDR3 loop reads CATSRAAGTETYEQYF. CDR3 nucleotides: TGTGCCACCAGCAGAGCTGCCGGGACTGAGACCTACGAGCAGTACTTC.

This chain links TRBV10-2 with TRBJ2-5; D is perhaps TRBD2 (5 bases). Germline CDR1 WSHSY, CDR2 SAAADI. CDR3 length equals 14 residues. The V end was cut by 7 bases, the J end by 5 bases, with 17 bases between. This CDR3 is CASNRRESAETQYF. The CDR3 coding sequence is TGCGCCAGCAATCGACGGGAATCAGCGGAGACCCAGTACTTC.

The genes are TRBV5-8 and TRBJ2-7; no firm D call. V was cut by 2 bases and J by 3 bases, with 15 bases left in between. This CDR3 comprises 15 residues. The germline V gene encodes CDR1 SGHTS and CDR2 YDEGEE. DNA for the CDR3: TGTGCCAGCAGCTTTGCAGGTCGGACCCACTACGAGCAGTACTTC. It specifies CASSFAGRTHYEQYF.

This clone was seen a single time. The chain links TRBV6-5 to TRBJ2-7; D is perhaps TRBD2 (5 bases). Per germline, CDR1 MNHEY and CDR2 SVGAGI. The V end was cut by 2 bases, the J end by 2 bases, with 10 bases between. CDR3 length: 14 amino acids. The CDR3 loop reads CASSYGAETYEQYF. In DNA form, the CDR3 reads TGTGCCAGCAGTTACGGAGCGGAGACCTACGAGCAGTACTTC.

The CDR3 sequence is CASSRDWMNTEAFF. Written as DNA, the CDR3 is TGTGCCAGCTCACGGGACTGGATGAACACTGAAGCTTTCTTT. The chain joins TRBV18 to TRBJ1-1; D is perhaps TRBD1 (5 bases). Germline V lookup: CDR1 KGHSH, CDR2 LQKENI. The CDR3 extends over 14 amino acids. Trimming left V 4 bases short and J 0 bases short, with 9 bases between.

CDR3 in amino acids: CASSLPQPGTDTQYF. The CDR3 DNA follows: TGTGCCAGCAGCTTGCCCCAACCTGGTACAGATACGCAGTATTTT. The J gene is TRBJ2-3, the V gene TRBV5-4; D is uncertain. In germline, CDR1 is SGHNT, CDR2 YYREEE (reference sequence). This CDR3 contains 15 residues. Trimming shortened V by 1 base and J by 3 bases, and 12 bases separated the two germline ends.

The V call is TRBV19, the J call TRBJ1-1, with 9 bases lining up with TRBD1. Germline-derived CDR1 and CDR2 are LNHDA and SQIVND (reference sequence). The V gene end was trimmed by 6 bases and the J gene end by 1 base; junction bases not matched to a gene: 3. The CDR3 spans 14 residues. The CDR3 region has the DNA TGTGCCAGTAGCCTGGACAGGGGGAACACTGAAGCTTTCTTT. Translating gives CASSLDRGNTEAFF.

As DNA, the CDR3 is TGTGCCAGCAGTTTCGGTTCCGCGGGCAATCAGCCCCAGCATTTT. It yields the protein CASSFGSAGNQPQHF. The chain employs TRBV28 and TRBJ1-5; D unresolved. Germline-derived CDR1 and CDR2 are MDHEN and SYDVKM. V was pared by 3 bases and J by 2 bases, with 11 bases between. CDR3 length: 15 amino acids.

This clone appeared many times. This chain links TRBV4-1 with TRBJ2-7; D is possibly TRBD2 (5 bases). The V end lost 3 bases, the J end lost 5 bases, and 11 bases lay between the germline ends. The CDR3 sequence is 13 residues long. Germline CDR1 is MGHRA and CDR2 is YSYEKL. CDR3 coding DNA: TGCGCCAGCAGCCAGCGGGTGGGCCACGAGCAGTACTTC. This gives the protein CASSQRVGHEQYF.

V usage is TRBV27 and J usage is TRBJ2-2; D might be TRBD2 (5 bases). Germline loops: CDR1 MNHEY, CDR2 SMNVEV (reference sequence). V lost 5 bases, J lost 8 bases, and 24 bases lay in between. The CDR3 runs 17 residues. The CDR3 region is CASSPLFDYSTIGELFF. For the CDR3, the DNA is TGTGCCAGCAGTCCCCTCTTTGACTATAGCACCATAGGGGAGCTGTTTTTT.

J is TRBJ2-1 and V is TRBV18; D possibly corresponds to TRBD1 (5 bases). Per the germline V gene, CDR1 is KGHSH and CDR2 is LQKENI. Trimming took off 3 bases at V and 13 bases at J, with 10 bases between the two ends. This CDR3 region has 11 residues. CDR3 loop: CASSPGRGQFF. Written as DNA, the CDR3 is TGTGCCAGCTCACCGGGAAGGGGACAGTTCTTC.

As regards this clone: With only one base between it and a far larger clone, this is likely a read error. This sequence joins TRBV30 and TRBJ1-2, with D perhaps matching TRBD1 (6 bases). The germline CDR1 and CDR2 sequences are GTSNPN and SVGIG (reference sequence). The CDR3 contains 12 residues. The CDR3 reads CAWSQGNCGYTF. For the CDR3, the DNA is TGTGCCTGGAGTCAGGGGAACTGTGGCTACACCTTC.

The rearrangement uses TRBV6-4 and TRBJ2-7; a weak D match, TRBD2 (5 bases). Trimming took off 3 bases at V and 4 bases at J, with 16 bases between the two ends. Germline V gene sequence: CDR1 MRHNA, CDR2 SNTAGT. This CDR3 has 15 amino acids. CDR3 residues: CASSEPEREWYEQYF. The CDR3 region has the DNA TGTGCCAGCAGTGAACCCGAGAGGGAGTGGTACGAGCAGTACTTC.